The clone carrying this T cell receptor beta chain was counted between two and nine times. The antigen is not known. Because it lacks the conserved phenylalanine or tryptophan at the end, this CDR3 is likely a read error. The sample belongs to a study of regulatory T cells in long-lasting Graves disease. With 6 bases clipped from V and 6 bases from J, the junction kept 15 bases outside the gene matches. Looked up from germline, CDR1 is SQVTM and CDR2 is ANQGSEA. CDR3 length: 17 residues. Broader study findings: Under persistent disease, TRBV28, TRBJ1-2 and TRBJ2-5 were used preferentially.

Arm-PCR of CDR3 regions with iRepertoire HTBI primers generated TCR beta libraries. TCRdb reprocessed the multiplex PCR reads via MiXCR and lists one record per CDR3 protein. The repertoire holds a few hundred thousand distinct CDR3 sequences, with 20% to 25% as singletons. The time point is: newly diagnosed GD, antithyroid drugs for less than 3 months. Researchers made the TCR library from RNA that was extracted from PBMCs. The sequencing here drew on peripheral blood mononuclear cells (PBMCs), taken at new diagnosis, from a patient treated with antithyroid drugs. The genes are TRBV29-1 and TRBJ1-6; TRBD1 matches at 9 bases. The TCR sequence derives from a female donor with Graves disease. The CDR3 region has the DNA TGCAGCGTGATCGGACAGGGGCCGCTTTATTGTAATTCACCCCTCCACCTT. This sequence encodes CSVIGQGPLYCNSPLHL.